This T cell receptor (beta chain) was recorded in a study of T cells in women clearing cervical HPV infection. About the study: Controls were women whose single incident HPV16 infection cleared within 12 months without precancer or cancer. Case blood drawn at lesion detection; control blood after infection cleared.

Worth noting for this clone: The read comes to an end 3 residues before the CDR3 does, leaving the germline J gene to fill in the end.

Profiled with immunoSEQ multiplex PCR; TCRdb holds only in-frame clones, not every one. Recorded here are about 36,000 clones; the top ten clones represent 3.7%. The CDR3 runs to 14 residues. Per the germline V gene, CDR1 is MNHEY and CDR2 is SMNVEV (reference sequence). The V and J ends lost 5 bases and 2 bases, in that order; junction bases with no gene match: 3. Input material: blood buffy coat. The V gene is TRBV27, the J gene TRBJ2-3, with 8 bases that match TRBD1. The clonotype was recovered from a woman aged 18 to 75 with a cervical HPV16 infection that either progressed to CIN3+ or cleared (not recorded which). CDR3 region: CASSGQGHTDTQYF. The CDR3 bases that were read are TGTGCCAGCAGTGGACAGGGACACACAGATACG.